This T cell receptor beta chain appears in the sequencing data of a study of blood T cell repertoires in COVID-19. The CDR3 totals 15 residues. The germline V gene has CDR1 SGHDT and CDR2 YYEEEE. V dropped 4 bases and J dropped 4 bases, with 17 bases sitting between them. Source study methods: Estimation of nucleated cell counts was performed using reference gene primer amplification. Clones were read by immunoSEQ multiplex PCR, and TCRdb kept only the in-frame ones, dropping some. Clonal size and the V and J genes are those of that table, whereas D and trimming came from the DNA. The sample records roughly 250,000 clones, 84% being singletons. This clone has at least ten counts.

This sequence was found in a woman between 40 and 50 years old who had recovered from COVID-19. The V call is TRBV5-6, the J call TRBJ1-1; tentatively, D is TRBD1 (6 bases). Source material: peripheral blood. The CDR3 sequence is CASSRFLTGTTEAFF. The CDR3 bases are TGTGCCAGCAGCCGCTTCTTAACAGGGACCACTGAAGCTTTCTTT. Looking up the rest from reference TRBV5-6 and TRBJ1-1 gives the full variable domain: DAGVTQSPTHLIKTRGQQVTLRCSPKSGHDTVSWYQQALGQGPQFIFQYYEEEERQRGNFPDRFSGHQFPNYSSELNVNALLLGDSALYLCASSRFLTGTTEAFFGQGTRLTVV.